These 25 T cell receptor beta chains share one sample of origin, sequenced in a study of blood T cell repertoires in COVID-19. Profiling relied on immunoSEQ multiplex PCR, and the TCRdb table lists in-frame clones only, not all of them. Among over 150,000 clones listed, less than 85% were seen once. The sequencing sample was made of peripheral blood. The receptors originated from a human donor in a cohort sampled during active COVID-19.

Worth noting for this clone: The sample has other DNA sequences that encode this CDR3 too. This sequence joins TRBV29-1 and TRBJ1-1; possible D gene TRBD1, 6 bases. With 3 bases removed from V and 3 bases from J, the gap between germline ends came to 11 bases. Germline CDR1 reads SQVTM; CDR2 reads ANQGSEA. The CDR3 has 13 residues. DNA for the CDR3: TGCAGCGTTGACAGGGGTTTGGACACTGAAGCTTTCTTT. As protein: CSVDRGLDTEAFF.

This chain joins TRBV9 and TRBJ1-4; D gene uncertain. V lost 0 bases, J lost 0 bases, and 9 bases lay in between. The CDR3 totals 16 residues. Looked up from germline, CDR1 is SGDLS and CDR2 is YYNGEE. The CDR3 nucleotides are TGTGCCAGCAGCGTAGGAGCAAGTGCAACTAATGAAAAACTGTTTTTT. Amino acids: CASSVGASATNEKLFF.

V usage is TRBV15 and J usage is TRBJ1-1; the D is unclear. Trimming removed 0 bases from V and 0 bases from J, with 8 bases in between. Germline V gene data show CDR1 as LNHNV and CDR2 as YYDKDF (reference sequence). The CDR3 runs to 15 residues. CDR3: CATSRDLSMNTEAFF. In DNA, the CDR3 is TGTGCCACCAGCAGAGATTTGAGTATGAACACTGAAGCTTTCTTT.

The V and J genes are TRBV5-4 and TRBJ2-5, with 8 bases matching TRBD1. The trim removed 2 bases at V and 3 bases at J, leaving 6 bases unmatched. The CDR3 consists of 15 residues. The V gene's germline CDR1 is SGHNT and CDR2 YYREEE (reference sequence). CDR3: CASSLHRGIEETQYF. CDR3 nucleotides: TGTGCCAGCAGCTTACACAGGGGGATTGAAGAGACCCAGTACTTC. The entire variable domain, with the rest obtained from reference TRBV5-4 and TRBJ2-5, is as follows: ETGVTQSPTHLIKTRGQQVTLRCSSQSGHNTVSWYQQALGQGPQFIFQYYREEENGRGNFPPRFSGLQFPNYSSELNVNALELDDSALYLCASSLHRGIEETQYFGPGTRLLVL.

This clone was seen just once. This rearrangement joins TRBV9 to TRBJ2-5, with 13 bases aligning to TRBD2. CDR3 length: 17 amino acids. The V gene end was trimmed by 0 bases and the J gene end by 0 bases; junction bases not matched to a gene: 2. Per germline, CDR1 SGDLS and CDR2 YYNGEE. This chain's CDR3 is CASSVGLAGGNQETQYF. The CDR3 DNA reads as TGTGCCAGCAGCGTAGGACTAGCGGGGGGCAACCAAGAGACCCAGTACTTC.

The J gene is TRBJ1-5, the V gene TRBV4-1, with D possibly matching TRBD1 (6 bases). V was trimmed by 1 base and J by 7 bases, leaving 17 bases between them. This CDR3 has 16 amino acids. Germline-derived CDR1 and CDR2 are MGHRA and YSYEKL. The CDR3 region has the DNA TGCGCCAGCAGCCAAGTCTTCAGGGGTGAGGACCAGCCCCAGCATTTT. Protein: CASSQVFRGEDQPQHF.

The J gene is TRBJ1-2, the V gene TRBV7-2, with no clear D. CDR3 length: 13 amino acids. CDR1 is SGHTA and CDR2 is FQGNSA in the germline V gene. V lost 8 bases and J lost 5, with 15 bases in between. CDR3 coding DNA: TGTGCCAGCGAGCCCCAAACGGAGTATGGCTACACCTTC. It yields the protein CASEPQTEYGYTF.

The J gene is TRBJ1-4, the V gene TRBV10-2; a possible D gene is TRBD1 (5 bases). Between the trimmed V and J ends, which lost 0 bases and 0 bases, there was a span of 20 bases. Germline V lookup: CDR1 WSHSY, CDR2 SAAADI. This CDR3 region has 20 residues. CDR3 nucleotide sequence: TGCGCCAGCAGTGAGTCGTTTTGGTTGAGGAGGGACGCAACTAATGAAAAACTGTTTTTT. Its protein is CASSESFWLRRDATNEKLFF.

The V gene is TRBV10-3, the J gene TRBJ2-1, with 11 bases fitting TRBD2. Trimming at V came to 4 bases and at J to 8 bases, leaving 7 bases not matched to a gene. The CDR3 is 15 amino acids. Germline V gene sequence: CDR1 ENHRY, CDR2 SYGVKD. CDR3 in amino acids: CAISAISGGAYEQFF. CDR3 sequence (DNA): TGTGCCATCAGTGCTATTAGCGGGGGGGCCTATGAGCAGTTCTTC.

The chain is built from TRBV4-1 and TRBJ1-5, with TRBD1 matching over 8 bases. Germline assignment: CDR1 MGHRA and CDR2 YSYEKL. There are 17 residues in the CDR3. V was clipped by 1 base and J by 0 bases; unmatched bases: 5. CDR3 in DNA: TGCGCCAGCAGCCAAGGAGCGACAGGGGTTAGCAATCAGCCCCAGCATTTT. This gives the protein CASSQGATGVSNQPQHF.

The chain joins TRBV5-1 to TRBJ1-4; possible D gene TRBD1, 6 bases. The germline V gene encodes CDR1 SGHRS and CDR2 YFSETQ. V was shortened by 4 bases and J by 1 base, with 20 bases between the two germline ends. This CDR3 region has 18 residues. This CDR3 reads CASSPGLQGKETNEKLFF. CDR3 nucleotides: TGCGCCAGCAGCCCGGGGCTACAGGGAAAGGAAACTAATGAAAAACTGTTTTTT.

This chain uses TRBV24-1 with TRBJ2-1, with D possibly being TRBD1 (6 bases). This CDR3 is built from 12 residues. V shed 9 bases and J shed 8 bases, with 13 bases lying between them. The germline gives CDR1 KGHDR, CDR2 SFDVKD. The CDR3 spells CATGTSFDEQFF. Written as DNA, the CDR3 is TGTGCCACCGGGACATCATTTGATGAGCAGTTCTTC.

V and J are TRBV10-2 and TRBJ2-6; 7 nucleotides align to TRBD1. Germline-derived CDR1 and CDR2 are WSHSY and SAAADI. The CDR3 runs 17 residues. V gave up 6 bases and J gave up 1 base; unmatched junction bases: 9. The CDR3 region has the DNA TGCGCCAGCAGGGTGACAGGGATCGGTTCTGGGGCCAACGTCCTGACTTTC. It yields the protein CASRVTGIGSGANVLTF.

The chain joins TRBV29-1 to TRBJ1-2, with 7 bases aligning to TRBD1. The V segment lost 5 bases and the J segment 4 bases; nucleotides outside the gene matches: 7. CDR1 and CDR2 (germline): SQVTM, ANQGSEA. This CDR3 spans 13 amino acids. This CDR3 is CSVSPGTVYGYTF. The CDR3 DNA reads as TGCAGCGTTTCCCCCGGGACAGTCTATGGCTACACCTTC.

The J gene is TRBJ2-5, the V gene TRBV3-1 (or the pseudogene TRBV3-2); the match to TRBD2 covers 16 bases. Germline CDR1 LGHDT, CDR2 YNNKEL (reference sequence). Losses at the gene ends were 6 bases for V and 2 bases for J; bases not matched to a gene: 9. There are 18 residues in the CDR3. For the CDR3, the DNA is TGTGCCAGCAGTAGAACCGGGACTAGCGGGGGGGTACAAGAGACCCAGTACTTC. Encoded protein: CASSRTGTSGGVQETQYF.

The chain combines TRBV11-2 with TRBJ2-5; D uncertain. The CDR3 is made up of 12 amino acids. The germline V gene encodes CDR1 SGHAT and CDR2 FQNNGV. The ends were cut back, 5 bases at V and 5 bases at J, with 9 bases in the middle. This CDR3 is CASSPFSETQYF. CDR3 in DNA: TGTGCCAGCAGCCCGTTTTCCGAGACCCAGTACTTC.

The chain has TRBV2 and TRBJ1-2, with TRBD1 matching over 8 bases. After removal of 4 bases from V and 4 bases from J, the junction contained 11 bases not matched to a gene. Germline CDR1 is SNHLY and CDR2 is FYNNEI. This CDR3 has 16 residues. The CDR3 sequence: CASSVDRALTLYGYTF. Written as DNA, the CDR3 is TGTGCCAGCAGTGTGGACAGGGCACTTACACTCTATGGCTACACCTTC.

This sequence joins TRBV14 and TRBJ1-3; D is perhaps TRBD1 (6 bases). Germline V gives CDR1 SGHDN, CDR2 FVKESK. V lost 1 base and J lost 4, with 14 bases in between. The CDR3 is made up of 16 amino acids. In DNA, the CDR3 is TGTGCCAGCAGCCAAGTTATTCAGGGGTTCGGAAACACCATATATTTT. It translates to CASSQVIQGFGNTIYF.

As to this clone: The conserved phenylalanine or tryptophan is not found at the CDR3 terminus, so this likely reflects a read error. Because the CDR3's place on the DNA is in doubt, the DNA is left out and the CDR3 is given as listed by TCRdb. This chain uses TRBV20-1 with TRBJ2-7; the table's D gene call, TRBD1, was not cross checked with the DNA. The CDR3 has 14 amino acids, counting both end residues. In germline, CDR1 is DFQATT, CDR2 SNEGSKA (reference sequence). CDR3 protein: CSASPSRTPGQGKD.

V gene TRBV6-1 combines with J gene TRBJ1-2; possible D gene TRBD1, 5 bases. The CDR3 runs 17 residues. The germline CDR1 and CDR2 sequences are MNHNS and SASEGT. V lost 2 bases, J lost 3 bases, and 19 bases lay in between. In nucleotides, the CDR3 is TGTGCCAGCAGTGAACGGTGGGGGGGGAGGCTAGACTATGGCTACACCTTC. Encoded protein: CASSERWGGRLDYGYTF.

This sequence joins TRBV3-1 (or the pseudogene TRBV3-2) and TRBJ2-7; D remains unclear. The CDR3 covers 14 residues. Trimming removed 0 bases at V and 2 bases at J, with 8 bases between. The germline V gene encodes CDR1 LGHDT and CDR2 YNNKEL (reference sequence). The CDR3 bases are TGTGCCAGCAGCCAAGATAGACTTCCCTACGAGCAGTACTTC. It is translated as CASSQDRLPYEQYF.

This clone was seen a handful of times. The chain uses TRBV7-8 and TRBJ2-7; no reliable D call. Trimming shortened V by 1 base and J by 4 bases, and 5 bases separated the two germline ends. The CDR3 is made up of 12 amino acids. CDR1 is SGHVS and CDR2 is FQNEAQ in the germline V gene. CDR3 nucleotide sequence: TGTGCCAGCAGCTTAGTTAATTACGAGCAGTACTTC. It is translated as CASSLVNYEQYF.

The chain is built from TRBV5-8 and TRBJ2-7, with D possibly TRBD1 on 6 matching bases. The CDR3 has 14 residues. Germline assignment: CDR1 SGHTS and CDR2 YDEGEE. V lost 1 base to trimming and J lost 0 bases, with 8 bases between them. The CDR3 reads CASSLQGFSYEQYF. CDR3 nucleotides: TGTGCCAGCAGCTTGCAGGGGTTCTCCTACGAGCAGTACTTC.

This clone appeared once. The chain is built from TRBV19 and TRBJ1-5; 7 bases agree with TRBD1. Germline lookup yields CDR1 LNHDA and CDR2 SQIVND (reference sequence). The CDR3 loop spans 14 amino acids. V was pared by 5 bases and J by 6 bases, with 7 bases of the junction left unmatched. CDR3 sequence: CASSAGQVGQPQHF. Here the CDR3 DNA reads TGTGCCAGTAGTGCAGGACAGGTTGGTCAGCCCCAGCATTTT.

V is TRBV5-6 and J is TRBJ2-7; perhaps TRBD2 as D (5 bases). Between the trimmed V and J ends, which lost 3 bases and 4 bases, there was a span of 23 bases. Germline loops: CDR1 SGHDT, CDR2 YYEEEE. The CDR3 spans 17 residues. CDR3 nucleotides: TGTGCCAGCAGCTCCGCCCGCGAGCCACCCAGAGGGTACGAGCAGTACTTC. Translated: CASSSAREPPRGYEQYF.